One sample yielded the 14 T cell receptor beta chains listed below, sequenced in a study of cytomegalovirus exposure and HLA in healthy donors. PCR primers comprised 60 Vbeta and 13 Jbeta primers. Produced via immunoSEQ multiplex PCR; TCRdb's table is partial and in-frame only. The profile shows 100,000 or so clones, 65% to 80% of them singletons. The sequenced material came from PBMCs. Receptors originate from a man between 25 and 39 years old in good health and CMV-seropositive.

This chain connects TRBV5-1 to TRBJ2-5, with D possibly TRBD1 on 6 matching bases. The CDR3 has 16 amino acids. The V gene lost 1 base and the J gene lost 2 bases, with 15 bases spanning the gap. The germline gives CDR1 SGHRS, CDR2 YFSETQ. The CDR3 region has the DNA TGCGCCAGCAGCTTGATCGGCAGGGGACAACAAGAGACCCAGTACTTC. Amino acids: CASSLIGRGQQETQYF.

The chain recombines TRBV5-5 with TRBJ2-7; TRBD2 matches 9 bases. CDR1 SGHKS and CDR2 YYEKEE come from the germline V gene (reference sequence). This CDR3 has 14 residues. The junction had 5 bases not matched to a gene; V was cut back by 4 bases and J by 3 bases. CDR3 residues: CASSLGTSIYEQYF. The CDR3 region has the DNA TGTGCCAGCAGCCTCGGGACTAGCATCTACGAGCAGTACTTC.

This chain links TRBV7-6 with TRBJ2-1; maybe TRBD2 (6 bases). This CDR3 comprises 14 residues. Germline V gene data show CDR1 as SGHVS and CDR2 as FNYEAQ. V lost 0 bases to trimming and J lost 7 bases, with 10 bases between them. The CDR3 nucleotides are TGTGCCAGCAGCTTAGCTCCTAGCGCGAATGAGCAGTTCTTC. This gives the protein CASSLAPSANEQFF.

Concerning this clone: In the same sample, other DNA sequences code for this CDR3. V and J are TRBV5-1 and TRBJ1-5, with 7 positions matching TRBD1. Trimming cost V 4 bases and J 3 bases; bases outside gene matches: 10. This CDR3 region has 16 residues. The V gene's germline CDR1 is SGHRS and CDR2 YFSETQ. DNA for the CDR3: TGCGCCAGCAGCCCCGGCTCAGGACAGGTCAATCAGCCCCAGCATTTT. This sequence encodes CASSPGSGQVNQPQHF.

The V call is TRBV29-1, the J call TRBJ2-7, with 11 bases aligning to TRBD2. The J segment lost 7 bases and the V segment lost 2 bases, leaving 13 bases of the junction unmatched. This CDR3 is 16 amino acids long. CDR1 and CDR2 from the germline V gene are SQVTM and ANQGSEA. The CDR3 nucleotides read TGCAGCGTTGAAATCCCTAGCGGGGGGATCCCTATAGAGCAGTACTTC. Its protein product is CSVEIPSGGIPIEQYF.

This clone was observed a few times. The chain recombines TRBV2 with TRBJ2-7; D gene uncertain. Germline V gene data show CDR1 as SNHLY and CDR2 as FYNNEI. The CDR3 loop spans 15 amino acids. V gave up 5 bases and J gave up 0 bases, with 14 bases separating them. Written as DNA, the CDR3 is TGTGCCAGCAGTTACTCTGCGGTCCTCTCCTACGAGCAGTACTTC. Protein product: CASSYSAVLSYEQYF.

The CDR3 sequence is CASSLRAGSNQPQHF. CDR3 DNA sequence: TGTGCCAGCAGTTTACGGGCGGGGTCCAATCAGCCCCAGCATTTT. The chain recombines TRBV28 with TRBJ1-5; no reliable D call. The CDR3 runs to 15 residues. CDR1 and CDR2 from the germline V gene are MDHEN and SYDVKM. Trimming left V 2 bases short and J 3 bases short, with 11 bases between.

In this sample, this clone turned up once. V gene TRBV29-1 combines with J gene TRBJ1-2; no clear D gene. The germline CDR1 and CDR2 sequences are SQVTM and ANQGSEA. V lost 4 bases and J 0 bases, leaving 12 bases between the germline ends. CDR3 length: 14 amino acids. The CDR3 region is CSVAWRRSNYGYTF. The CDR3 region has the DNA TGCAGCGTTGCCTGGCGGAGATCTAACTATGGCTACACCTTC.

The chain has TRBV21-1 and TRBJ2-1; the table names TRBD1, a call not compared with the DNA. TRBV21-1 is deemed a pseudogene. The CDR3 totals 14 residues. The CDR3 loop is CASSKEGAKDEQFF. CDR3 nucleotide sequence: TGTGCCAGCAGCAAAGAGGGGGCGAAGGATGAGCAGTTCTTC.

The CDR3 DNA reads as TGTGCCAGCAGTTACTGGGCCTCGCAAGATACGCAGTATTTT. Protein: CASSYWASQDTQYF. The chain uses TRBV6-5 and TRBJ2-3; D is uncertain. Germline V CDR1 and CDR2: MNHEY, SVGAGI. V gave up 1 base and J gave up 5 bases, with 10 bases separating them. CDR3 length equals 14 residues.

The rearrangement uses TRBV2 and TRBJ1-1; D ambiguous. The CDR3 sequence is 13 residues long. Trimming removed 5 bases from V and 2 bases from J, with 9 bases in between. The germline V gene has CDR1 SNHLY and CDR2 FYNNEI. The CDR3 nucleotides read TGTGCCAGCAGTACCGGGGAAAACACTGAAGCTTTCTTT. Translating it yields CASSTGENTEAFF.

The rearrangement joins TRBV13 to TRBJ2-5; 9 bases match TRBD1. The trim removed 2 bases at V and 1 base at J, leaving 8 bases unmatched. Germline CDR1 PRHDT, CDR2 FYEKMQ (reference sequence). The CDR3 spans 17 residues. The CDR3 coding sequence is TGTGCCAGCAGCTTACGGAGGGACAGGGTTAGCCAAGAGACCCAGTACTTC. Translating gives CASSLRRDRVSQETQYF.

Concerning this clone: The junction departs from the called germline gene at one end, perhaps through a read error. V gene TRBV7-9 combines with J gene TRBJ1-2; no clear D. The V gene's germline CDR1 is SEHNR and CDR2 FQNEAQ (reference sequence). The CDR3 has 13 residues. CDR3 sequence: CSSSFNSIYGYTF. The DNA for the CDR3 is TGTTCCAGCAGCTTTAACTCTATCTATGGCTACACCTTC.

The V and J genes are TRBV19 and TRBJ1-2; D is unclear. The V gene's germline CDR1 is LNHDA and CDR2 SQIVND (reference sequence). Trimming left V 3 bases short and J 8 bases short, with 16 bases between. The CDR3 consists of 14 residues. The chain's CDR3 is CASSILGSRGGYTF. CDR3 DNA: TGTGCCAGTAGTATTCTCGGCAGCCGCGGAGGCTACACCTTC.